Detailed here is one T cell receptor beta chain. Its antigen is as yet unknown. The data originate from a study of graft-versus-host responses after intestinal transplantation. Study as a whole: Multivisceral, liver-intestinal, or isolated intestinal transplants were performed in recipients. The recipients all started with anti-thymocyte globulin induction and then took tacrolimus and steroids for 3 to 4 years.

Germline CDR1 LNHDA, CDR2 SQIVND (reference sequence). The CDR3 loop spans 13 amino acids. The trim removed 6 bases at V and 6 bases at J, leaving 0 bases unmatched. Findings of the study overall: GvH clones detected in recipient marrow included some appearing first in ileum or blood. The presence of high graft-versus-host to host-versus-graft clonal ratios in allografts characterized patients with graft-donor T cell macrochimerism.

Assay used: immunoSEQ multiplex PCR; TCRdb lists only in-frame clones, some missing. The profile covers tens of thousands of clones, with around nine tenths appearing a single time and approximately 0.5% taken by the ten largest. The sequence came from a human donor who received an intestinal transplant. Here the sequenced sample was unstimulated CD8+ T cells sorted from spleen or lymph node cells, taken before intestinal transplant. J is TRBJ2-2 and V is TRBV19, with 11 bases that match TRBD2. The CDR3: CASRLAGAGELFF. The CDR3, as DNA: TGTGCCAGTAGACTAGCGGGAGCCGGGGAGCTGTTTTTT.